Below, 9 T cell receptor beta chains from the same sample are listed, as sequenced in a study of synovial regulatory T cells in juvenile arthritis. Broader study findings: Inflammation-associated Treg cells in blood had less TCR diversity than the remaining blood Treg cells.

Clones were sequenced by immunoSEQ multiplex PCR, and TCRdb holds only the in-frame ones, with some missing. The sample totals 9,700 or so clones. These TCRs' antigens remain unknown. Sequencing was carried out using Treg cells from blood. Sample subset: HLA-DR+ inflammation-associated blood Treg cells. The source of these receptors is a donor aged 2-30 years with juvenile idiopathic arthritis.

The rearrangement joins TRBV4-1 to TRBJ2-7. The germline V gene encodes CDR1 MGHRA and CDR2 YSYEKL. This CDR3 region has 15 residues. DNA for this receptor is not on file. CDR3 loop: CASSQGNEGGYEQYF.

V usage is TRBV30 and J usage is TRBJ2-3; TCRdb indicates TRBD1, and absent DNA this call remains unverified. Per the germline V gene, CDR1 is GTSNPN and CDR2 is SVGIG (reference sequence). This CDR3 contains 12 residues. No DNA is given. The CDR3 spells CAWRGRTDTQYF.

V gene TRBV19 combines with J gene TRBJ1-6; the TCRdb D gene call, TRBD1, has no DNA to confirm it. Per the germline V gene, CDR1 is LNHDA and CDR2 is SQIVND (reference sequence). CDR3 length: 15 residues. No DNA is recorded. The CDR3 region is CASKSRGIDNSPLHF.

The chain links TRBV10-3 to TRBJ1-1; the TCRdb D gene call, TRBD1, has no DNA to confirm it. Per the germline V gene, CDR1 is ENHRY and CDR2 is SYGVKD. The CDR3 has 14 amino acids. This entry has no DNA. This CDR3 reads CAIRRQVLNTEAFF.

Frequency places this clone as medium-sized. This rearrangement joins TRBV6-6 to TRBJ2-3; TCRdb lists TRBD2, though no DNA is available to test this call. CDR3 length: 13 residues. The DNA sequence is not available. Germline CDR1 and CDR2: MNHNY and SVGAGI (reference sequence). CDR3 protein: CASSYRDTDTQYF.

The V and J genes are TRBV30 and TRBJ1-1; TCRdb outputs TRBD1, but without DNA this stays unchecked. CDR1 GTSNPN and CDR2 SVGIG come from the germline V gene (reference sequence). The length of the CDR3 is 11 residues. The DNA is not on file. CDR3 sequence reads: CASTRNTEAFF.

The rearrangement uses TRBV7-2 and TRBJ2-1; no DNA is available, so the TRBD1 call from TCRdb remains unchecked. The germline V gene has CDR1 SGHTA and CDR2 FQGNSA. This CDR3 has 14 residues. No nucleotide data were recorded. This CDR3 is CASSLTGSYHEQFF.

V usage is TRBV4-1 and J usage is TRBJ1-5. The germline CDR1 and CDR2 sequences are MGHRA and YSYEKL. The CDR3 extends over 13 amino acids. No DNA has been recorded. The CDR3 region is CASSQDRNQPQHF.

The chain carries TRBV6-1 and TRBJ1-2. Per the germline V gene, CDR1 is MNHNS and CDR2 is SASEGT. The CDR3 runs 12 residues. There is no recorded DNA. Here the CDR3 reads CASSGVRYGYTF.